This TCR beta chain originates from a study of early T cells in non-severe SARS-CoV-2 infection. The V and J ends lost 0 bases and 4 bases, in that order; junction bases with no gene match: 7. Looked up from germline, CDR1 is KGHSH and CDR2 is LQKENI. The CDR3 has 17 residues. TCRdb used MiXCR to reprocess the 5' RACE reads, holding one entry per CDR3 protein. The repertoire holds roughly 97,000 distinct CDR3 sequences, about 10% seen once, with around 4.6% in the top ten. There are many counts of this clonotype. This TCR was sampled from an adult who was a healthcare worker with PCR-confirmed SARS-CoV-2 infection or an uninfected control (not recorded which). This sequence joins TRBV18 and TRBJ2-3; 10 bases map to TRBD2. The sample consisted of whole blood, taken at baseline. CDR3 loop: CASSPPASGGPADTQYF. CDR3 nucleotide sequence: TGTGCCAGCTCACCACCGGCTAGCGGGGGCCCGGCAGATACGCAGTATTTT.